The 20 T cell receptor beta chains below all came from one sample that was sequenced in a study of beta chain features in type 1 diabetes. Of the isolated RNA, all was reverse transcribed, and so the sequenced material was expressed TCRB transcripts. Data came from immunoSEQ multiplex PCR; TCRdb stores just in-frame clones and leaves some out. This sample has approximately 470,000 clones, with about 32% found just once. The sequenced sample consisted of naive CD4+ T cells from blood. These receptors all stem from a man between 18 and 29 years old in good health.

The chain carries TRBV10-2 and TRBJ2-7, with 8 bases matching TRBD2. The V segment lost 7 bases and the J segment 3 bases; nucleotides outside the gene matches: 2. The CDR3 covers 12 residues. The germline V gene has CDR1 WSHSY and CDR2 SAAADI. CDR3 sequence (DNA): TGCGCCAGCATGAGCGGGAGCTACGAGCAGTACTTC. Its protein is CASMSGSYEQYF.

The sample holds a few counts of this clone. The V gene is TRBV9, the J gene TRBJ2-3; unclear D gene. V was trimmed by 1 base and J by 5 bases, leaving 8 bases between them. Germline CDR1 is SGDLS and CDR2 is YYNGEE. The CDR3 sequence is 13 residues long. The CDR3 spells CASSVRWGDTQYF. CDR3 sequence (DNA): TGTGCCAGCAGCGTAAGGTGGGGAGATACGCAGTATTTT.

The V call is TRBV5-4, the J call TRBJ2-3; D remains unclear. The V gene lost 2 bases and the J gene lost 5 bases, with 6 bases spanning the gap. The CDR3 contains 12 residues. The germline gives CDR1 SGHNT, CDR2 YYREEE (reference sequence). The DNA of the CDR3 is TGTGCCAGCAGCTTACGTATAGATACGCAGTATTTT. It codes for CASSLRIDTQYF.

Here the CDR3 reads CASSQDQGWRNEQFF. The CDR3 nucleotides are TGCGCCAGCAGCCAAGATCAGGGGTGGCGTAATGAGCAGTTCTTC. This chain connects TRBV4-3 to TRBJ2-1; TRBD1 might be the D (6 bases). Trimming shortened V by 0 bases and J by 7 bases, and 13 bases separated the two germline ends. Germline V gene lookup returns CDR1 LGHNA and CDR2 YSLEER. CDR3 size: 15 residues.

This chain links TRBV7-6 with TRBJ2-5; maybe TRBD1 (6 bases). The tail of the sequence fits TRBJ2-7 better, so the J call may be wrong. The germline gives CDR1 SGHVS, CDR2 FNYEAQ. This CDR3 has 16 amino acids. CDR3 sequence reads: CASSTRGGVVPYEQYF. The DNA of the CDR3 is TGTGCCAGCAGCACCCGTGGGGGCGTCGTGCCCTACGAGCAGTACTTC.

This chain links TRBV29-1 with TRBJ1-1; D is undetermined. Germline-derived CDR1 and CDR2 are SQVTM and ANQGSEA. V was trimmed by 3 bases and J by 3 bases, leaving 20 bases between them. This CDR3 has 16 amino acids. The CDR3 sequence: CSVDDPHGGFYTEAFF. The CDR3 nucleotides are TGCAGCGTTGATGATCCACACGGAGGATTTTACACTGAAGCTTTCTTT.

This clone came up a few times. In the same sample, other DNA sequences code for this CDR3. The genes are TRBV18 and TRBJ1-2; the match to TRBD1 covers 8 bases. CDR3 length: 13 residues. The V segment lost 3 bases and the J segment 8 bases; nucleotides outside the gene matches: 5. Looked up from germline, CDR1 is KGHSH and CDR2 is LQKENI. Written as DNA, the CDR3 is TGTGCCAGCTCACCGACAGGGGTCTACGGCTACACCTTC. Translating gives CASSPTGVYGYTF.

J is TRBJ2-1 and V is TRBV28; D perhaps matches TRBD2 (5 bases). This CDR3 comprises 13 residues. Trimming cost V 3 bases and J 3 bases, with 6 bases left between them. Germline-derived CDR1 and CDR2 are MDHEN and SYDVKM. This CDR3 reads CASSFRDYNEQFF. CDR3 bases: TGTGCCAGCAGTTTCCGGGACTACAATGAGCAGTTCTTC.

This clone was observed a few times. This chain joins TRBV27 and TRBJ2-6, with TRBD1 matching 7 bases. CDR3 length equals 14 residues. Per germline, CDR1 MNHEY and CDR2 SMNVEV (reference sequence). V lost 4 bases, J lost 8 bases, and 5 bases stayed unmatched. The CDR3 sequence: CASSSTGETNVLTF. The CDR3, as DNA: TGTGCCAGCAGTTCAACAGGGGAAACCAACGTCCTGACTTTC.

The V and J genes are TRBV7-2 and TRBJ2-5; 12 bases fit TRBD2. V was pared by 1 base and J by 5 bases, with 5 bases of the junction left unmatched. This CDR3 spans 16 amino acids. Germline CDR1 and CDR2: SGHTA and FQGNSA. The CDR3 bases are TGTGCCAGCAGCTTAGAACTAGCGGGAGGAGTTGAGACCCAGTACTTC. Translation gives CASSLELAGGVETQYF.

This clone has a handful of counts. The chain links TRBV13 to TRBJ2-3, with TRBD1 identical over 7 bases. CDR1 and CDR2 (germline): PRHDT, FYEKMQ (reference sequence). This CDR3 comprises 16 residues. The J segment lost 0 bases and the V segment lost 4 bases, leaving 7 bases of the junction unmatched. CDR3: CASSWGQFGSTDTQYF. The CDR3, as DNA: TGTGCCAGCAGCTGGGGACAGTTCGGAAGCACAGATACGCAGTATTTT. The full variable domain, with the rest looked up from reference TRBV13 and TRBJ2-3, is AAGVIQSPRHLIKEKRETATLKCYPIPRHDTVYWYQQGPGQDPQFLISFYEKMQSDKGSIPDRFSAQQFSDYHSELNMSSLELGDSALYFCASSWGQFGSTDTQYFGPGTRLTVL.

This clone was counted only a few times. The chain carries TRBV4-2 and TRBJ2-1, with D uncertain. Looked up from germline, CDR1 is LGHNA and CDR2 is YNFKEQ. Trimming removed 7 bases at V and 4 bases at J, with 11 bases between. The CDR3 spans 13 residues. CDR3 nucleotide sequence: TGTGCCAGCACCCAGGCGCTGTACAATGAGCAGTTCTTC. Its translation is CASTQALYNEQFF.

This clone has a handful of counts. This chain uses TRBV30 with TRBJ2-5; perhaps D is TRBD1 or TRBD2 (5 bases each). V lost 7 bases and J 0 bases, leaving 12 bases between the germline ends. The CDR3 totals 13 residues. Germline V lookup: CDR1 GTSNPN, CDR2 SVGIG (reference sequence). The CDR3 DNA follows: TGTGCCTCCGAGGGGTCAGACCAAGAGACCCAGTACTTC. As protein: CASEGSDQETQYF.

The chain carries TRBV19 and TRBJ2-3, with 9 bases fitting TRBD2. CDR1 is LNHDA and CDR2 is SQIVND in the germline V gene (reference sequence). The V segment lost 0 bases and the J segment 0 bases; nucleotides outside the gene matches: 4. This CDR3 contains 17 residues. The CDR3: CASSIEASGKSTDTQYF. The CDR3 DNA sequence: TGTGCCAGTAGTATAGAGGCTAGCGGGAAAAGCACAGATACGCAGTATTTT.

This sequence joins TRBV7-9 and TRBJ2-3; D is unclear. This CDR3 comprises 13 residues. The V gene's germline CDR1 is SEHNR and CDR2 FQNEAQ (reference sequence). V was clipped by 8 bases and J by 0 bases, with 9 bases between them. CDR3 bases: TGTGCCAGCGGCACAACTAGCACAGATACGCAGTATTTT. Amino acids: CASGTTSTDTQYF. The full variable domain, rest sourced from reference TRBV7-9 and TRBJ2-3, is DTGVSQNPRHKITKRGQNVTFRCDPISEHNRLYWYRQTLGQGPEFLTYFQNEAQLEKSRLLSDRFSAERPKGSFSTLEIQRTEQGDSAMYLCASGTTSTDTQYFGPGTRLTVL.

The sample holds a few counts of this clone. V and J are TRBV7-8 and TRBJ2-3; D is unclear. This CDR3 is built from 15 residues. Trimming took 1 base from V and 1 from J, leaving 9 bases between them. Germline assignment: CDR1 SGHVS and CDR2 FQNEAQ. CDR3 bases: TGTGCCAGCAGCTTAGTGAGTGGGGGCACAGATACGCAGTATTTT. It codes for CASSLVSGGTDTQYF.

This clone occurred a few times. This rearrangement joins TRBV7-9 to TRBJ1-4; D uncertain. Per germline, CDR1 SEHNR and CDR2 FQNEAQ (reference sequence). The CDR3 has 12 amino acids. V was cut by 4 bases and J by 5 bases, with 5 bases left in between. Here the CDR3 DNA reads TGTGCCAGCAGCTCGGGAAATGAAAAACTGTTTTTT. Protein product: CASSSGNEKLFF.

Comment on this clone: Other nucleotide sequences in the sample specify the same CDR3. The chain combines TRBV29-1 with TRBJ2-5; TRBD2 matches at 7 bases. Germline assignment: CDR1 SQVTM and CDR2 ANQGSEA. This CDR3 contains 12 residues. The ends lost 2 bases at V and 4 bases at J; junction bases unmatched: 1. The CDR3 nucleotides read TGCAGCGTTGAAACGGGAGGAGAGACCCAGTACTTC. This encodes CSVETGGETQYF.

V gene TRBV10-3 combines with J gene TRBJ2-6; D is uncertain. The CDR3 sequence is 15 residues long. From germline, CDR1 is ENHRY and CDR2 SYGVKD. The germline V and J ends were trimmed by 3 bases and 0 bases, with 6 bases remaining between them. The CDR3 region is CAISDLNSGANVLTF. In nucleotides, the CDR3 is TGTGCCATCAGTGACTTAAACTCTGGGGCCAACGTCCTGACTTTC.

The V and J genes are TRBV9 and TRBJ2-1; no reliable D call. Germline V gene data show CDR1 as SGDLS and CDR2 as YYNGEE. The CDR3 has 14 amino acids. Trimming shortened V by 0 bases and J by 9 bases, and 13 bases separated the two germline ends. The CDR3 DNA sequence: TGTGCCAGCAGCGTAGGGGTTTCAATGGGTGAGCAGTTCTTC. It yields the protein CASSVGVSMGEQFF.